This TCR beta chain was sequenced in a study of blood T cells in healthy people across ages. PCR was performed a second time for roughly 7 to 12 cycles using a sample-barcoded 5' primer and a J-beta primer mix. In TCRdb, the 5' RACE reads were re-called with MiXCR into one record per CDR3 protein. Among about 290,000 distinct CDR3 sequences, less than 30% were seen once, and the ten largest hold 25% to 35%. The CDR3 length is 13 residues. The germline gives CDR1 MNHEY, CDR2 SVGAGI. The sequence came from a woman aged 70 to 79 in good health. The V call is TRBV6-5, the J call TRBJ2-7; 7 bases align to TRBD2. Near its end, the DNA agrees better with TRBJ2-5, so the J call may be wrong. Input material: blood. The CDR3 DNA follows: TGTGCCAGCAGGGGGAGGGCTGGAGAGACCCAGTACTTC. Translation gives CASRGRAGETQYF.